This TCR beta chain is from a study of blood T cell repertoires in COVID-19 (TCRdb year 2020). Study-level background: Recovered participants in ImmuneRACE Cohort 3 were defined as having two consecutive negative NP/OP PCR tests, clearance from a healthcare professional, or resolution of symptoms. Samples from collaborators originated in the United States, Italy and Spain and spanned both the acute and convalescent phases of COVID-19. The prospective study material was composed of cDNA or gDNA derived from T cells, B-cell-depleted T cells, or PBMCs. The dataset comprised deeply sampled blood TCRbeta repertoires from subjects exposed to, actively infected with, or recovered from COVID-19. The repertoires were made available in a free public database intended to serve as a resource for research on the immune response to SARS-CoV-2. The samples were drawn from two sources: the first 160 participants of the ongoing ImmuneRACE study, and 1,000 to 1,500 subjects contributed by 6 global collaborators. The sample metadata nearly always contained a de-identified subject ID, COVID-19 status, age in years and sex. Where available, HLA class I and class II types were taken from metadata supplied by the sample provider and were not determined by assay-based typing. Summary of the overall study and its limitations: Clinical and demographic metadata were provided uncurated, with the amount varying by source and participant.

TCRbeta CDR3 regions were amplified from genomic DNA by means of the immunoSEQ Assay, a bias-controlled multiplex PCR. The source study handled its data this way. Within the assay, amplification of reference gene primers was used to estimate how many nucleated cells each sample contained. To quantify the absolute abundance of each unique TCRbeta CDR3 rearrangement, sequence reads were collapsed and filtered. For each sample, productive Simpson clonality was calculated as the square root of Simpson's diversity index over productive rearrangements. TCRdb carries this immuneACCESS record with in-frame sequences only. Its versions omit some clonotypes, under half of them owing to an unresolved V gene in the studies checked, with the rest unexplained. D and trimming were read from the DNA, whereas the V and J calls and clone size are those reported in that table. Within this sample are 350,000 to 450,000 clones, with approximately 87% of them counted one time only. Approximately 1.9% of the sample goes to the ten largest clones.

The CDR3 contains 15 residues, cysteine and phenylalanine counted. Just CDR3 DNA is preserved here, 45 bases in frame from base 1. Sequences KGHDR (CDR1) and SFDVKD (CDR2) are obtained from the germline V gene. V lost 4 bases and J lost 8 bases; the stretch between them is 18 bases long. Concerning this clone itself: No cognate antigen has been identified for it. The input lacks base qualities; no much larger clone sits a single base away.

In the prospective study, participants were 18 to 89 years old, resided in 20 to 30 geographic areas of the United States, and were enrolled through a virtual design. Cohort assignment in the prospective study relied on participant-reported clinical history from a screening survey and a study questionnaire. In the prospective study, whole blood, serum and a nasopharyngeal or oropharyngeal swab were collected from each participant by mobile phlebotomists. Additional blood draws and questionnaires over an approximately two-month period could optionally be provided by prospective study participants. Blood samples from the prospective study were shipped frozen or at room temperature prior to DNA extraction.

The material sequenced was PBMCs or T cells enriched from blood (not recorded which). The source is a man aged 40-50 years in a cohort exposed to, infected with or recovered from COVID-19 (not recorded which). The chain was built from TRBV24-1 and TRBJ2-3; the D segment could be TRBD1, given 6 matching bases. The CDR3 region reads CATSDSTGPSGTQYF. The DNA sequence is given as TGTGCCACCAGTGACTCGACAGGTCCGAGCGGTACGCAGTATTTT.